A single T cell receptor beta chain is shown here with its context. In the original processing: Reference gene primers were amplified, and this amplification served to estimate nucleated cell counts. Measured with immunoSEQ multiplex PCR; TCRdb has only the in-frame clones, and not every one. Clonal size and the V and J genes are those of that table, whereas D and trimming came from the DNA. Of 150,000 to 200,000 clones in the sample, approximately 90% were seen once. The entry originates in a study of blood T cell repertoires in COVID-19. Germline CDR1 MNHEY, CDR2 SVGEGT. V gave up 4 bases and J gave up 4 bases; unmatched junction bases: 7. This CDR3 has 14 amino acids.

Sample: peripheral blood. The chain is built from TRBV6-2 or TRBV6-3 and TRBJ2-7; TRBD2 agrees at 7 bases. This clonotype was sampled from a woman aged 25 to 39 with acute or convalescent COVID-19. The CDR3 region has the DNA TGTGCCAGCAGTTGGGCGGGAGTGTCTTACGAGCAGTACTTC. Amino acids: CASSWAGVSYEQYF.